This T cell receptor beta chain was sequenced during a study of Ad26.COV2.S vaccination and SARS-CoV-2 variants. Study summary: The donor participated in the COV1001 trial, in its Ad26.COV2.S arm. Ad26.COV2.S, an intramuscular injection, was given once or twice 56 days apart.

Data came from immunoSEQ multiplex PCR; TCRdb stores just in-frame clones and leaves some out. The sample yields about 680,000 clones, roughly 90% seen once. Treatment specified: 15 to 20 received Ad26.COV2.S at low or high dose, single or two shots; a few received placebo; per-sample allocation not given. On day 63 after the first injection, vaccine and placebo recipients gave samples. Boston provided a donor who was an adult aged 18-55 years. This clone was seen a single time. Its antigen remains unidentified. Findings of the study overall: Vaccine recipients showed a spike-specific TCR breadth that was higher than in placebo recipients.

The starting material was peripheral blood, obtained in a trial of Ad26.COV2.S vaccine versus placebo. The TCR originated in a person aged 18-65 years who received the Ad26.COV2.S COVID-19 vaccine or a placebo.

The CDR3 DNA reads TGTGCCAGCAGCCGAAAGGGGACAGGGGACGAGCAGTACTTC. Protein sequence: CASSRKGTGDEQYF. This rearrangement joins TRBV3-1 (or the pseudogene TRBV3-2) to TRBJ2-7, with 10 bases fitting TRBD1. The CDR3 runs 14 residues. Germline CDR1 reads LGHDT; CDR2 reads YNNKEL (reference sequence). Trimming took 4 bases from V and 5 from J; bases not matched to a gene: 5.